This T cell receptor beta chain was obtained from a study of CD8+CD57+ T cells in acquired aplastic anemia. Whole-study findings and limits: Patients shared around 30 CD8+ CDR3 sequences with controls.

The use of genomic DNA as template underpinned the TCR beta VDJ and CDR3 profiling. TCRdb reanalysed the reads using MiXCR and keeps one entry per CDR3 protein. This table holds 300,000 or so distinct CDR3 sequences, roughly half found once. In the case of this clonotype: The antigen remains undetermined.

The CDR3 runs to 16 residues. The V end lost 4 bases, the J end lost 4 bases, and 14 bases lay between the germline ends. The germline CDR1 and CDR2 sequences are ENHRY and SYGVKD. Specimen: sorted CD4+, CD8+, or CD8+CD57+ T cells (not recorded which) from PBMCs. This clonotype originated in a human donor with severe aplastic anemia or a healthy control (not recorded which). The rearrangement uses TRBV10-3 and TRBJ1-6; D is possibly TRBD1 (5 bases). The CDR3 sequence is CAISVSGLKYNSPLHF. The CDR3 coding sequence is TGTGCCATCAGTGTATCGGGACTCAAGTATAATTCACCCCTCCACTTT.